This is a list of T cell receptor beta chains from one sample in a study of cytomegalovirus exposure and HLA in healthy donors. Profiling relied on immunoSEQ multiplex PCR, and the TCRdb table lists in-frame clones only, not all of them. The sample yields 150,000 to 200,000 clones, about 80% seen once. The sequencing input was PBMCs. The receptors come from a girl between 5 and 17 years old in good health and CMV-seropositive. CDR3s include the opening cysteine and the closing phenylalanine or tryptophan.

v_call	j_call	cdr3_aa
TRBV6-5	TRBJ1-3	CASSYTGTDTIYF
TRBV4-3	TRBJ2-1	CASSLAGAMGQFF
TRBV5-5	TRBJ2-7	CASSFDRGAAYEQYF
TRBV29-1	TRBJ1-4	CSVVPTGRGNEKLFF
TRBV7-7	TRBJ2-3	CASSVTSGTDTQYF
TRBV5-4	TRBJ2-1	CASSSPTSVYHNEQFF
TRBV12-5	TRBJ1-1	CASGLGFAEAFF
TRBV7-8	TRBJ2-1	CASSGRASGGVFYEQFF
TRBV25-1	TRBJ2-1	CASRGSGGRNYNEQFF
TRBV28	TRBJ2-5	CASSLRSVETQYF
TRBV7-7	TRBJ2-1	CASSSSQYRTGGNEQFF